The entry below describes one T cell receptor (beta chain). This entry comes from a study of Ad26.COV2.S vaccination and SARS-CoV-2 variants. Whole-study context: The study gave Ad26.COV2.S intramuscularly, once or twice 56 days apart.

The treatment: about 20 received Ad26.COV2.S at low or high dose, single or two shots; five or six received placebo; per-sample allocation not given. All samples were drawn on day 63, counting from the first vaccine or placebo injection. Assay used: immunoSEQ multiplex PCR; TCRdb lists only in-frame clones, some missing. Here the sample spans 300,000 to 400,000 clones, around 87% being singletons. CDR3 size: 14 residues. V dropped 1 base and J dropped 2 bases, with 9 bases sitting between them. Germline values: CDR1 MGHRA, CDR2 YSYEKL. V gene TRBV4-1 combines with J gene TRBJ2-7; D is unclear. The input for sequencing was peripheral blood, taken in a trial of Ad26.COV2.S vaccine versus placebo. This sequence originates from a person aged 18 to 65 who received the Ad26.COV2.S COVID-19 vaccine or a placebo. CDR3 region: CASSQVGSTYEQYF. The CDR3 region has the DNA TGCGCCAGCAGCCAAGTCGGCAGTACCTACGAGCAGTACTTC.